The clone carrying this TCR beta chain was detected ten times or more. Its specificity is unknown. The data originate from a study of T-cell reconstitution after alpha-beta-depleted transplantation in children. Overall study findings and caveats: Newly generated T cells supplied most T-cell counts and diversity one year post-transplant. The origin of high day-60 TCRbeta diversity in some patients lay in surviving recipient T cells and thymic progenitors. Reportedly, alpha-beta T cells present about two months post-transplant originated from several hundred expanded clones of graft origin.

A library of TCRbeta sequences, prepared with unique molecular identifiers, was generated. TCRdb re-analysed the PCR reads in MiXCR, keeping a single row per CDR3 protein. The sample carries hundreds of thousands of distinct CDR3 sequences, roughly 11% recorded once. There are 18 residues in the CDR3. The V gene lost 2 bases and the J gene lost 7 bases, with 23 bases spanning the gap. CDR1 MNHEY and CDR2 SVGAGI come from the germline V gene. This chain links TRBV6-5 with TRBJ1-4; tentatively, D is TRBD1 (6 bases). The origin of this receptor is a child under two years old with acute myeloid leukemia, due to receive a stem cell transplant. The sequenced sample was PBMCs, obtained before TCRalphabeta/CD19-depleted stem cell transplant. The CDR3 reads CASSYRRQADRLGEKLFF. The CDR3 DNA sequence: TGTGCCAGCAGTTACCGGAGACAGGCTGACCGCCTTGGTGAAAAACTGTTTTTT.